This T cell receptor beta chain was sequenced in a study of T cells in women clearing cervical HPV infection (dated by TCRdb to the late 2010s). Notes on the research overall: Cases were about 25 women with histologically confirmed HPV16-related CIN3 or worse, including a couple of invasive cancers. For cases, the median interval between lesion detection and blood sampling was around 160 days, with an interquartile range of roughly 90 to 230 days. Since only a few of the women had HLA typing available, the possibility that HLA type was acting as a confounder could not be ruled out. The parent cohort enrolled 10,000 or so women aged 18 or older in Guanacaste, Costa Rica, during about 1993 to 1995 and followed them for 7 to 8 years. Cases had a median age of roughly 35 years compared with approximately 41 for controls, and baseline characteristics showed no significant differences between the groups. The controls were 25 to 30 women whose single incident HPV16 infection cleared within 12 months with no development of precancer or cancer. An exploratory proof-of-principle case-control study, nested within the Guanacaste HPV Natural History Study in Costa Rica, was conducted to compare TCR repertoires across cervical HPV16 outcomes. Five blinded duplicates per group were added as quality controls, so that 60 or so samples were obtained: roughly 50 participants and some 10 replicates. Case blood was taken at the visit when the lesion was first identified, whereas control blood was taken when infection was no longer detected. Cases and controls were matched on year of sample collection and on age within five years. Overall study results and their limits: Cases were distinguished from controls with an estimated AUC of roughly 0.82 by random forest classifiers combining richness and V gene abundances. TRBV6-7 relative abundance was lower in cases than in controls (0.11% versus 0.16%; Bonferroni P = 0.0008). Because the number of T cells per sample was unknown, the richness differences could reflect varying T-cell content rather than repertoire biology. Significantly higher TCR repertoire richness was observed in CIN3+ cases than in controls across sequencing depths, whereas no difference in evenness was found. The cross-sectional design could not show whether the associations came before the infection or were a result of it, and neither effector/memory subsets nor HPV-specific T cells were isolated.

As regards this clone: Which antigen it targets is not known. Coverage ceases 3 residues before the CDR3 finishes, and the germline J gene fills in the end.

TCR beta CDR3 regions were amplified by multiplex PCR using the immunoSEQ assay from an average of around 1,200 ng genomic DNA per sample. To correct primer bias, the assay used a complete synthetic TCR repertoire to set an amplification baseline. The amplicons were sequenced on the Illumina platform. The authors' analysis ran thus. Sequences were error-corrected by clustering with frequency ratios and a modified nearest-neighbor algorithm and were then analyzed in the immunoSEQ Analyzer with IMGT gene definitions. At each rarefaction depth, TCR richness and evenness were averaged over 20 rarefaction repeats, and samples with fewer sequences than the depth were excluded. Relative abundances of V, D and J genes were compared between groups using Wilcoxon rank sum tests, with FDR correction applied. Blinded duplicates gave an intraclass correlation of approximately 96% for TCR richness and an average of approximately 83% across around 70 gene segments. As stored in TCRdb, this immuneACCESS dataset retains in-frame rearrangements with V and J assigned. A fraction of the clones does not appear; measured against another copy, unresolved V genes explain less than half of the discrepancy, and the remainder lacks a known reason. The DNA gave D and trimming, while V, J and clone size come from that table. The table of this sample itemizes 25,000 to 35,000 clones. The ten top clones hold 15% to 20% of the sample.

The germline V gene (reference sequence) sets CDR1 to DFQATT and CDR2 to SNEGSKA. CDR3 length: 13 amino acids, cysteine to phenylalanine. Only the CDR3 bases that were read are kept: 30 of them, in frame from base 1. Every participant had a single incident cervical HPV16 infection, and women with prevalent HPV16 infections were excluded. Cervical HPV DNA was detected by MY09/MY11 PCR, and genotyping was performed by dot-blot hybridization. More than 14 mL of heparinized blood was centrifuged, after which the buffy coat was aliquoted, frozen at -30 degrees C, and then stored at -80 degrees C. QIAGEN kits were used to extract genomic DNA from the buffy coat specimens.

The rearranged chain carries TRBV20-1 and TRBJ1-1; 7 bases in between match TRBD1. Input material: blood buffy coat. This clonotype was sampled from a woman between 18 and 70 years old with a cervical HPV16 infection that either progressed to CIN3+ or cleared (not recorded which). The CDR3 is CSARGDQGEGAFF. The CDR3 bases that were read are TGCAGTGCTAGAGGTGATCAGGGGGAAGGA.